Listed below are T cell receptor beta chains from one sample, sequenced in a study of blood T cell repertoires in COVID-19. The repertoire was sequenced with immunoSEQ multiplex PCR; TCRdb's copy has only in-frame clones and lacks some. The sample gives more than 400,000 clones, roughly 87% of which show up once; 0.7% is in the top ten. Sequences were obtained from PBMCs or T cells enriched from blood (not recorded which). Source of these receptors: a woman in her late teens or twenties who had recovered from COVID-19. Both conserved end residues are trimmed from each CDR3.

>TRBV11-1|TRBJ2-5
ASSLGTRYQETQY
>TRBV7-2|TRBJ2-7
ASSFLSGADEQY
>TRBV30|TRBJ2-5
AWSVDRGRETQY
>TRBV5-4|TRBJ1-2
ASSDYTRAEGYT
>TRBV18|TRBJ1-1
ASSPGGLLNTEAF
>TRBV5-5|TRBJ1-2
ASSSLDSYGYT
>TRBV4-1|TRBJ1-4
ASSQQGGEGEKLF
>TRBV2|TRBJ2-5
ASTLGDYPPAETQY
>TRBV30|TRBJ1-1
AWSVTLRVPRNTEAF
>TRBV30|TRBJ2-7
AWSGGRGGTYEQY
>TRBV6-7|TRBJ1-4
ASSSLGTGGEKLF
>TRBV19|TRBJ1-1
ASSSTPTGRGEAF
>TRBV7-6|TRBJ1-5
ASSLASWGGNSNQPQH
>TRBV11-2|TRBJ2-1
ASSLDPGVGDEQF
>TRBV3-1/TRBV3-2|TRBJ1-4
ASSQDSTGNEKLF
>TRBV5-1|TRBJ2-1
ASSLLAGSSYNEQF
>TRBV6-5|TRBJ2-3
ATLQGAGDTQY
>TRBV30|TRBJ1-2
AWSVQGTGGYT
>TRBV7-2|TRBJ1-2
ASSFVNSIYT
>TRBV6-6|TRBJ2-3
ASTGSGKPNTDTQY
>TRBV28|TRBJ2-7
ASSSPRRGTYEQY
>TRBV18|TRBJ2-5
ASSPRGLAGEKTQY
>TRBV25-1|TRBJ1-2
ASSELFGQGSGYT
>TRBV28|TRBJ1-2
ASSFRGLDYGYT
>TRBV10-3|TRBJ1-4
AIGSTGVEANEKLF
>TRBV3-1/TRBV3-2|TRBJ1-2
ASSQAGGDYGYT
>TRBV28|TRBJ1-1
ASIGQSNTEAF
>TRBV11-3|TRBJ2-1
ASSYLGLVNEQF